The 15 T cell receptor beta chains below were found in one sample sequenced in a study of radiation and T cells in renal cell carcinoma. Measured with immunoSEQ multiplex PCR; TCRdb has only the in-frame clones, and not every one. Here the sample spans tens of thousands of clones, about 51% being singletons. The treatment: 15 Gy SBRT to primary tumor, nephrectomy 4 weeks later. The specimen was tumor tissue, collected from a patient whose treatment included radiotherapy and nephrectomy. These receptors all stem from a woman aged 45-65 years with renal cell carcinoma.

The table lists this clone with a few counts. V gene TRBV30 combines with J gene TRBJ1-5, with 8 bases aligning to TRBD1. The V gene's germline CDR1 is GTSNPN and CDR2 SVGIG (reference sequence). V was pared by 0 bases and J by 6 bases, with 4 bases of the junction left unmatched. The CDR3 covers 14 residues. CDR3 sequence reads: CAWSVGRGPQPQHF. In DNA, the CDR3 is TGTGCCTGGAGTGTGGGCAGGGGGCCTCAGCCCCAGCATTTT.

This chain joins TRBV29-1 and TRBJ2-1; D is uncertain. Looked up from germline, CDR1 is SQVTM and CDR2 is ANQGSEA. This CDR3 is 12 amino acids long. The V gene lost 7 bases and the J gene lost 7 bases, with 14 bases spanning the gap. DNA for the CDR3: TGCAGCGGAACTCTGGTACGAAATGAGCAGTTCTTC. Its protein is CSGTLVRNEQFF.

J is TRBJ2-7 and V is TRBV7-3; TRBD1 is a possible D gene (6 bases). There are 14 residues in the CDR3. Trimming shortened V by 5 bases and J by 3 bases, and 14 bases separated the two germline ends. Germline V gene sequence: CDR1 SGHTA, CDR2 FQGTGA. CDR3: CASSRPGHLYEQYF. CDR3 coding DNA: TGTGCCAGCAGCAGACCGGGACACCTCTACGAGCAGTACTTC.

This clone appeared a few times. V usage is TRBV13 and J usage is TRBJ1-4; no firm D call. The CDR3 loop spans 15 amino acids. Per the germline V gene, CDR1 is PRHDT and CDR2 is FYEKMQ (reference sequence). Trimming cost V 4 bases and J 4 bases, with 13 bases left between them. The CDR3 region is CASSSWTEINEKLFF. The CDR3 bases are TGTGCCAGCAGCTCATGGACGGAGATTAATGAAAAACTGTTTTTT.

This clone was seen repeatedly, ten times or more. The J gene is TRBJ2-2, the V gene TRBV9; perhaps D is TRBD1 or TRBD2 (6 bases each). Germline V gives CDR1 SGDLS, CDR2 YYNGEE. Trimming left V 0 bases short and J 4 bases short, with 10 bases between. This CDR3 spans 15 amino acids. The CDR3 reads CASSVGGGGTGELFF. CDR3 sequence (DNA): TGTGCCAGCAGCGTAGGAGGGGGAGGCACCGGGGAGCTGTTTTTT.

The chain has TRBV5-4 and TRBJ1-2, with 8 bases aligning to TRBD1. Trimming took 3 bases from V and 8 from J; bases not matched to a gene: 6. Germline CDR1 SGHNT, CDR2 YYREEE (reference sequence). There are 13 residues in the CDR3. CDR3 nucleotides: TGTGCCAGCAGCTCATGGACAGGGCAGGGCTACACCTTC. This sequence encodes CASSSWTGQGYTF.

This clone was seen many times. DNA of the CDR3: TGTGCCAGCTACAACAGTTACAATGAGCAGTTCTTC. Translated: CASYNSYNEQFF. This chain uses TRBV27 with TRBJ2-1; no definite D call. The CDR3 has 12 amino acids. Trimming took 8 bases from V and 4 from J, leaving 9 bases between them. The germline gives CDR1 MNHEY, CDR2 SMNVEV (reference sequence).

The chain combines TRBV6-5 with TRBJ2-3, with D tentatively TRBD2 (6 bases). The V gene's germline CDR1 is MNHEY and CDR2 SVGAGI. This CDR3 spans 13 amino acids. Trimming removed 6 bases from V and 14 bases from J, with 21 bases in between. CDR3 bases: TGTGCCAGCAGCTCCGGGGGTACCAGACGCCGGTATTTT. It codes for CASSSGGTRRRYF.

The table lists this clone with many counts. V usage is TRBV19 and J usage is TRBJ2-1; TRBD2 agrees at 7 bases. In germline, CDR1 is LNHDA, CDR2 SQIVND (reference sequence). The CDR3 is 14 residues long. Germline trimming cut 7 bases from V and 4 bases from J; bases unmatched to any gene: 7. CDR3 amino acids: CASNGGGYYNEQFF. In nucleotides, the CDR3 is TGTGCCAGTAATGGGGGGGGATATTACAATGAGCAGTTCTTC. The entire variable domain, with the rest obtained from reference TRBV19 and TRBJ2-1, is as follows: DGGITQSPKYLFRKEGQNVTLSCEQNLNHDAMYWYRQDPGQGLRLIYYSQIVNDFQKGDIAEGYSVSREKKESFPLTVTSAQKNPTAFYLCASNGGGYYNEQFFGPGTRLTVL.

V usage is TRBV5-1 and J usage is TRBJ2-5, with D perhaps TRBD1 (6 bases). Germline V CDR1 and CDR2: SGHRS, YFSETQ. Between the trimmed V and J ends, which lost 2 bases and 2 bases, there was a span of 10 bases. The CDR3 covers 14 residues. In DNA, the CDR3 is TGCGCCAGCAGCTTTCAGGGGTCGCAAGAGACCCAGTACTTC. Residues: CASSFQGSQETQYF.

This chain uses TRBV29-1 with TRBJ1-1, with a possible D match to TRBD1 (5 bases). Trimming removed 3 bases from V and 5 bases from J, with 13 bases in between. The germline V gene encodes CDR1 SQVTM and CDR2 ANQGSEA. The CDR3 contains 13 residues. The CDR3: CSVDDRGSTEAFF. The CDR3 nucleotides read TGCAGCGTTGATGACAGAGGTAGTACTGAAGCTTTCTTT.

The chain employs TRBV9 and TRBJ1-1; D gene unclear. CDR1 and CDR2 (germline): SGDLS, YYNGEE. V was pared by 4 bases and J by 0 bases, with 10 bases between. CDR3 length: 14 amino acids. The CDR3 DNA is TGTGCCAGCAGCCTCGGTGTTCTGAACACTGAAGCTTTCTTT. Translating gives CASSLGVLNTEAFF.

The chain carries TRBV5-6 and TRBJ1-4; tentatively, D is TRBD1 (5 bases). The CDR3 contains 19 residues. Trimming took off 3 bases at V and 7 bases at J, with 28 bases between the two ends. Germline V gene sequence: CDR1 SGHDT, CDR2 YYEEEE. This chain's CDR3 is CASSSNRDVGRMGTEKLFF. CDR3 DNA sequence: TGTGCCAGCAGCTCAAACCGGGACGTGGGGCGGATGGGGACTGAAAAACTGTTTTTT.

The CDR3 DNA is TGTGCCAGCAGCCCCCCCGAGCCCCGACTGGCCGAGCAGTACTTC. This gives the protein CASSPPEPRLAEQYF. The rearrangement joins TRBV7-9 to TRBJ2-7; D remains unclear. V was pared by 5 bases and J by 6 bases, with 20 bases between. This CDR3 is 15 amino acids long. Germline loops: CDR1 SEHNR, CDR2 FQNEAQ (reference sequence).

This clone was counted only a few times. The gene calls are TRBV30 and TRBJ1-1; D remains unclear. V lost 5 bases and J 0 bases, leaving 10 bases between the germline ends. Germline-derived CDR1 and CDR2 are GTSNPN and SVGIG (reference sequence). The CDR3 extends over 13 amino acids. The CDR3 region is CAWGIGLNTEAFF. The CDR3 DNA is TGTGCCTGGGGGATCGGCTTGAACACTGAAGCTTTCTTT.